These 8 T cell receptor beta chains share one sample of origin, sequenced in a study of T-cell reconstitution after alpha-beta-depleted transplantation in children. Molecular barcoding with unique molecular identifiers was used for the TCRbeta library. A single record per CDR3 protein comes from TCRdb applying MiXCR to the PCR reads. Of about 200,000 distinct CDR3 sequences listed, approximately 8.4% were seen once; the top ten hold under 40%. The specimen was PBMCs, mostly from graft donor cells, collected 360 days after TCRalphabeta/CD19-depleted stem cell transplant. Every receptor here comes from a male patient between 2 and 10 years old who had a stem cell transplant for acute myeloid leukemia, so the T cells may come from the graft donor.

This clonotype came up a few times. V usage is TRBV12-3 or TRBV12-4 and J usage is TRBJ1-1; the D gene is possibly TRBD1 (6 bases). V lost 9 bases and J lost 0, with 11 bases in between. This CDR3 has 13 amino acids. This chain's CDR3 is CASMQGLNTEAFF. CDR3 sequence (DNA): TGTGCCAGTATGCAGGGGCTGAACACTGAAGCTTTCTTT.

The chain employs TRBV11-1 and TRBJ2-1; the D is unclear. Looked up from germline, CDR1 is SGHAT and CDR2 is FQDESV (reference sequence). The CDR3 runs 14 residues. The V and J ends lost 1 base and 8 bases respectively, with 12 bases between them. As DNA, the CDR3 is TGTGCCAGCAGCTTAGTTCCCTGGATAGATGAGCAGTTCTTC. It is translated as CASSLVPWIDEQFF.

The chain uses TRBV12-3 or TRBV12-4 and TRBJ2-2; D may be TRBD1 or TRBD2 (6 bases each). The V end was cut by 5 bases, the J end by 7 bases, with 11 bases between. The CDR3 length is 13 residues. CDR3 in amino acids: CASSTGADGELFF. CDR3 DNA sequence: TGTGCCAGCAGTACGGGGGCAGACGGGGAGCTGTTTTTT.

This clonotype was counted only a few times. J is TRBJ2-5 and V is TRBV7-3; a weak D match, TRBD1 (5 bases). The V gene lost 1 base and the J gene lost 4 bases, with 7 bases spanning the gap. The CDR3 sequence is 13 residues long. CDR1 and CDR2 from the germline V gene are SGHTA and FQGTGA. In DNA form, the CDR3 reads TGTGCCAGCAGCTTAAGTAGGGGAGAGACCCAGTACTTC. Translated, it gives CASSLSRGETQYF.

Ten or more counts support this clonotype. The chain joins TRBV10-3 to TRBJ2-2; D unclear. The germline V and J ends were trimmed by 4 bases and 2 bases, with 14 bases remaining between them. The CDR3 sequence is 16 residues long. Germline V gene data show CDR1 as ENHRY and CDR2 as SYGVKD. The CDR3 DNA sequence: TGTGCCATCAGTGTCTCCAATTCTCTTAACACCGGGGAGCTGTTTTTT. Protein: CAISVSNSLNTGELFF.

In this sample, this clonotype turned up many times. This chain links TRBV5-1 with TRBJ1-2, with D maybe TRBD1 (6 bases). In germline, CDR1 is SGHRS, CDR2 YFSETQ. There are 13 residues in the CDR3. Trimming took 4 bases from V and 3 from J, leaving 10 bases between them. CDR3 loop: CASSVTGYYGYTF. Written as DNA, the CDR3 is TGCGCCAGCAGCGTCACAGGGTACTATGGCTACACCTTC.

V usage is TRBV5-6 and J usage is TRBJ1-1, with D unresolved. Germline CDR1 SGHDT, CDR2 YYEEEE. This CDR3 has 13 amino acids. V was pared by 1 base and J by 4 bases, with 8 bases between. The CDR3 coding sequence is TGTGCCAGCAGCTTGTGGCAAAGCACTGAAGCTTTCTTT. This sequence encodes CASSLWQSTEAFF.

In its sample, this clonotype was seen a few times. The V and J genes are TRBV14 and TRBJ2-7; 10 nucleotides match TRBD2. The V and J ends lost 6 bases and 2 bases, in that order; junction bases with no gene match: 4. This CDR3 comprises 14 residues. From germline, CDR1 is SGHDN and CDR2 FVKESK. CDR3 sequence reads: CASSRTSGPYEQYF. The CDR3, as DNA: TGTGCCAGCAGTCGGACTAGCGGACCCTACGAGCAGTACTTC.